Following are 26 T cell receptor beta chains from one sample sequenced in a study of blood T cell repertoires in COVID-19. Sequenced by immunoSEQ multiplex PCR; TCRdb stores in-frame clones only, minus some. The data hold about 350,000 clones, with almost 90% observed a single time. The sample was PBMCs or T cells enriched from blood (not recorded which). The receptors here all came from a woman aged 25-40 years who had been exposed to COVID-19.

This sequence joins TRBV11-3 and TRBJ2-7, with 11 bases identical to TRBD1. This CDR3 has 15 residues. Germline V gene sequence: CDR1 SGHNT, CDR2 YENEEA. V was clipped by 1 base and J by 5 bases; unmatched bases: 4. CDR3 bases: TGTGCCAGCAGCTTAGCGCCGGGACAGGGGGACGAGCAGTACTTC. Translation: CASSLAPGQGDEQYF.

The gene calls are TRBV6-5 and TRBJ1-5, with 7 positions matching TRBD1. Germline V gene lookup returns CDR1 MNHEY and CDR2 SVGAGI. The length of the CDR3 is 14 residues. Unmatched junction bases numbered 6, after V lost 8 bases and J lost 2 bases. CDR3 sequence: CASRKGAGNQPQHF. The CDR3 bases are TGTGCCAGCCGTAAGGGGGCCGGCAATCAGCCCCAGCATTTT.

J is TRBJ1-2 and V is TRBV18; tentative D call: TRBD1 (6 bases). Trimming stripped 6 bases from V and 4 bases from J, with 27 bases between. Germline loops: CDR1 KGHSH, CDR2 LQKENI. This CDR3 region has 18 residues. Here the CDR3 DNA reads TGTGCCAGCTCCCCAAAAGGGGGAACAGGGAAGGTGGGCTATGGCTACACCTTC. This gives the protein CASSPKGGTGKVGYGYTF. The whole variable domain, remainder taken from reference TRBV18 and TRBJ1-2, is NAGVMQNPRHLVRRRGQEARLRCSPMKGHSHVYWYRQLPEEGLKFMVYLQKENIIDESGMPKERFSAEFPKEGPSILRIQQVVRGDSAAYFCASSPKGGTGKVGYGYTFGSGTRLTVV.

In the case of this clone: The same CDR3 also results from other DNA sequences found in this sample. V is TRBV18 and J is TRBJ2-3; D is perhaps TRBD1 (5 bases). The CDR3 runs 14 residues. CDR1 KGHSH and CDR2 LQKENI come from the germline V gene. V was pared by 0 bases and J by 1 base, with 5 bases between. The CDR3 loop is CASSPPGGTDTQYF. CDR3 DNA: TGTGCCAGCTCACCACCAGGGGGCACAGATACGCAGTATTTT.

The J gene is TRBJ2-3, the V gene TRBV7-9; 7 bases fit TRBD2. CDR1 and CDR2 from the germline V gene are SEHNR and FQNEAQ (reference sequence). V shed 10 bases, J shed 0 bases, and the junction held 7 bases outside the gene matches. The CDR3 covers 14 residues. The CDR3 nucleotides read TGTGCCACCGCAGCGGGACCTAGCACAGATACGCAGTATTTT. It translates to CATAAGPSTDTQYF.

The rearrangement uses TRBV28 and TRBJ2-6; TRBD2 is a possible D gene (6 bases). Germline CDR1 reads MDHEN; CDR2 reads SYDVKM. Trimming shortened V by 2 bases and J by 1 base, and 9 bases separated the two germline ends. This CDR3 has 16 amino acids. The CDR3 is CASSLGGGSGANVLTF. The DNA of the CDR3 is TGTGCCAGCAGTTTAGGTGGGGGGTCTGGGGCCAACGTCCTGACTTTC.

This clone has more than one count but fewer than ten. Written as DNA, the CDR3 is TGTGCCAGCAGCCAAGCGCGGAATCAGCCCCAGCATTTT. It encodes CASSQARNQPQHF. J is TRBJ1-5 and V is TRBV3-1 (or the pseudogene TRBV3-2); D unclear. CDR3 length equals 13 residues. Germline V gene data show CDR1 as LGHDT and CDR2 as YNNKEL (reference sequence). Trimming left V 1 base short and J 4 bases short, with 5 bases between.

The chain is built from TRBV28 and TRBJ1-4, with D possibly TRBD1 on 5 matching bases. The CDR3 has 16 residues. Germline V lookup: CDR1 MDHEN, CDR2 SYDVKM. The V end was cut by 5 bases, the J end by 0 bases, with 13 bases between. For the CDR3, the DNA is TGTGCCAGCAGTCCCAGGGATGGTGCAACTAATGAAAAACTGTTTTTT. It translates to CASSPRDGATNEKLFF.

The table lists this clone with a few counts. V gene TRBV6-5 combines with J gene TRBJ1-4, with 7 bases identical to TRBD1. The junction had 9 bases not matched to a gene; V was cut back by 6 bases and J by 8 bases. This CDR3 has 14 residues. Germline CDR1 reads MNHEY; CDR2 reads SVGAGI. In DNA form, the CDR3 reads TGTGCCAGCAGACCCACAGGGGTGCGGGAAAAACTGTTTTTT. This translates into CASRPTGVREKLFF.

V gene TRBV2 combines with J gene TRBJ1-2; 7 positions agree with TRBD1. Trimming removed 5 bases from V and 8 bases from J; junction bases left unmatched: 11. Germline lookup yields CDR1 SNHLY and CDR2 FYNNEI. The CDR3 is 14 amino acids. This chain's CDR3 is CASSQGQPAGGYTF. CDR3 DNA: TGTGCCAGCAGTCAGGGACAGCCCGCGGGGGGCTACACCTTC.

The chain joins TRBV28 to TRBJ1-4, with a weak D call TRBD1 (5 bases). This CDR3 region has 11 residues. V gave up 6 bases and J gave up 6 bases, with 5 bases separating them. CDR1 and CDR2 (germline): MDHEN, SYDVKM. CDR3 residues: CASRGHEKLFF. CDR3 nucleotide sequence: TGTGCCAGCAGGGGGCATGAAAAACTGTTTTTT.

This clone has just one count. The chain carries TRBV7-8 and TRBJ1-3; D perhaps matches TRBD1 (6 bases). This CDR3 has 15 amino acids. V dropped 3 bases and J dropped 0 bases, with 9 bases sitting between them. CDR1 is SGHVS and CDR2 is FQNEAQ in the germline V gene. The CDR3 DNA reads TGTGCCAGCAGCTTCCGGACAGACTCTGGAAACACCATATATTTT. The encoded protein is CASSFRTDSGNTIYF. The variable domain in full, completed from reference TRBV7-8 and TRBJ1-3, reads GAGVSQSPRYKVAKRGQDVALRCDPISGHVSLFWYQQALGQGPEFLTYFQNEAQLDKSGLPSDRFFAERPEGSVSTLKIQRTQQEDSAVYLCASSFRTDSGNTIYFGEGSWLTVV.

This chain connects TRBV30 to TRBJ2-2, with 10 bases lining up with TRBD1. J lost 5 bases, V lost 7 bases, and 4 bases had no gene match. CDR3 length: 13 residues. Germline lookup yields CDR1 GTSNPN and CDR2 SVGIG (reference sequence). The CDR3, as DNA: TGTGCCTCCGCGGGACAGGGGACCGGGGAGCTGTTTTTT. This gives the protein CASAGQGTGELFF.

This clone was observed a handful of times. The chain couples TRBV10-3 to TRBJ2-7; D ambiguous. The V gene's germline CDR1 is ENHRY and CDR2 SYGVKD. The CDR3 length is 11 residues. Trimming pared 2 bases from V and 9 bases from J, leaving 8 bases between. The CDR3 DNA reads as TGTGCCATCAGTGAGACCGGCGGGCAGTACTTC. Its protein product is CAISETGGQYF.

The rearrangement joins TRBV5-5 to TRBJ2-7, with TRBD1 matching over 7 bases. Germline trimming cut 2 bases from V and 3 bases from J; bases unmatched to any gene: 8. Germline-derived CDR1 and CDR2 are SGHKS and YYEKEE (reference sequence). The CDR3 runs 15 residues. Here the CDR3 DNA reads TGTGCCAGCAGCTTTCTTGCTGGACAGGACTACGAGCAGTACTTC. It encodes CASSFLAGQDYEQYF. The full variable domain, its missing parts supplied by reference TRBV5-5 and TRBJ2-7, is DAGVTQSPTHLIKTRGQQVTLRCSPISGHKSVSWYQQVLGQGPQFIFQYYEKEERGRGNFPDRFSARQFPNYSSELNVNALLLGDSALYLCASSFLAGQDYEQYFGPGTRLTVT.

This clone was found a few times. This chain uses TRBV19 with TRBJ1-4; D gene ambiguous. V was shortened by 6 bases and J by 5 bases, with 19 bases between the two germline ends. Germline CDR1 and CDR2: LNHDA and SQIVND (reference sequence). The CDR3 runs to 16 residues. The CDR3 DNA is TGTGCCAGTAGATCCATCGGGGAACAGTCAAATGAAAAACTGTTTTTT. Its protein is CASRSIGEQSNEKLFF.

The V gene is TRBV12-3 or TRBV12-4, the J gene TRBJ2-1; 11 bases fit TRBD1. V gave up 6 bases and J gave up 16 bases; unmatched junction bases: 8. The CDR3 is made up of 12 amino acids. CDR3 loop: CASRDRTGGYFF. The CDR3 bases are TGTGCCAGCAGGGACCGGACAGGGGGCTATTTCTTC.

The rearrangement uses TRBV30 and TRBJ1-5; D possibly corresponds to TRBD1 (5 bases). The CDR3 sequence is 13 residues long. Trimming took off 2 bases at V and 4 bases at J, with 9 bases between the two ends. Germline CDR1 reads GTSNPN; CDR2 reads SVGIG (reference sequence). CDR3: CAWSLTANQPQHF. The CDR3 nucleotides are TGTGCCTGGAGTCTGACAGCTAATCAGCCCCAGCATTTT.

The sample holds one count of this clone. CDR3 sequence (DNA): TGTGCCAGCAGTCCCGGACTAGCGGGGGTCAATGAGCAGTTCTTC. Protein: CASSPGLAGVNEQFF. The chain combines TRBV28 with TRBJ2-1, with TRBD2 matching 13 bases. Germline V lookup: CDR1 MDHEN, CDR2 SYDVKM. The CDR3 runs 15 residues. V was clipped by 5 bases and J by 6 bases; unmatched bases: 4.

The DNA for the CDR3 is TGTGCCAGCAGCCCACGGACTAGCGGGGGGGGCAATGAGCAGTTCTTC. It specifies CASSPRTSGGGNEQFF. The chain has TRBV7-9 and TRBJ2-1; 15 bases line up with TRBD2. Germline trimming cut 5 bases from V and 6 bases from J; bases unmatched to any gene: 5. The CDR3 is made up of 16 amino acids. Germline CDR1 reads SEHNR; CDR2 reads FQNEAQ (reference sequence).

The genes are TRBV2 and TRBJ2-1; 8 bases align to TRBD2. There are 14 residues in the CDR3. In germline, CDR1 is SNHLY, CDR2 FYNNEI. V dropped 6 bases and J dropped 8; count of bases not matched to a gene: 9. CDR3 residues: CASRRGLDTDEQFF. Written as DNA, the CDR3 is TGTGCCAGCAGGCGGGGACTAGACACCGATGAGCAGTTCTTC.

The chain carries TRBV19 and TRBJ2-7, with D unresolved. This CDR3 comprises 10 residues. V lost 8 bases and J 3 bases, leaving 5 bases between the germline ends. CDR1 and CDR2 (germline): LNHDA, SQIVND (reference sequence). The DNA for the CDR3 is TGTGCCAGTGACAACTACGAGCAGTACTTC. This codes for CASDNYEQYF.

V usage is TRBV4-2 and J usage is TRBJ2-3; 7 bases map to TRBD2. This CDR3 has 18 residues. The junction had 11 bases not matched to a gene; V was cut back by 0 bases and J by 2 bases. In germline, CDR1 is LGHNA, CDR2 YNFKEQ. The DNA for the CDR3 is TGTGCCAGCAGCCAAGAAGAGGGCGGGAGCGGACACACAGATACGCAGTATTTT. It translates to CASSQEEGGSGHTDTQYF.

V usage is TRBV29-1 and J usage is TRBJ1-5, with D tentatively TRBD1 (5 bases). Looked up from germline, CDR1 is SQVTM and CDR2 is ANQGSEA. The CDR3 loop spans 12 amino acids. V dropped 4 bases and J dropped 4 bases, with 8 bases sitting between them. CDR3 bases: TGCAGCGTTGGACAGCTGAATCAGCCCCAGCATTTT. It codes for CSVGQLNQPQHF.

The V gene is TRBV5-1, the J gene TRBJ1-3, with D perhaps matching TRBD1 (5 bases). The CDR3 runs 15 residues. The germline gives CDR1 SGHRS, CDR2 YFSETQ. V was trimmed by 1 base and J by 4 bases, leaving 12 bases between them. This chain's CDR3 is CASSLQAGRGNTIYF. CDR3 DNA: TGCGCCAGCAGCTTGCAGGCAGGGCGAGGAAACACCATATATTTT. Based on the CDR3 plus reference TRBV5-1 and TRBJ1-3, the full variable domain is KAGVTQTPRYLIKTRGQQVTLSCSPISGHRSVSWYQQTPGQGLQFLFEYFSETQRNKGNFPGRFSGRQFSNSRSEMNVSTLELGDSALYLCASSLQAGRGNTIYFGEGSWLTVV.

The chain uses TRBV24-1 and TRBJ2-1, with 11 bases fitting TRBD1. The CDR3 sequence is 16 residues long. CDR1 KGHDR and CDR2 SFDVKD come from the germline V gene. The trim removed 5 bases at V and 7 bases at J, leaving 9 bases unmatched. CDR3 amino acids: CATSARSGTGGNEQFF. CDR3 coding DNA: TGTGCCACCAGTGCCCGTTCAGGGACAGGGGGGAATGAGCAGTTCTTC.